This is a list of T cell receptor beta chains from one sample in a study of blood T cell repertoires in COVID-19. Produced via immunoSEQ multiplex PCR; TCRdb's table is partial and in-frame only. The sample lists roughly 410,000 clones; 70% to 90% were seen once. The sample taken for sequencing was peripheral blood. The origin of the receptors is a man aged 40-49 years with acute or convalescent COVID-19. Both conserved end residues are part of each CDR3. D genes are given only for firm matches. Part of the rows lack a size; the others show once, few, many or a class for expanded clones.

d_gene	v_gene	j_gene	abundance	CDR3nt	CDR3aa
NA	TRBV3-1/TRBV3-2	TRBJ1-6	NA	TGTGCCAGCAGCCGACGGGGGGGTGATAATTCACCCCTCCACTTT	CASSRRGGDNSPLHF
TRBD2	TRBV5-1	TRBJ2-1	NA	TGCGCCAGCAGCTTGACTAGCGGGGGGCATAATGAGCAGTTCTTC	CASSLTSGGHNEQFF
NA	TRBV4-3	TRBJ1-1	NA	TGCGCCAGCAGCCAATTAACTGGGGAGTTTGGCACTGAAGCTTTCTTT	CASSQLTGEFGTEAFF
TRBD1	TRBV6-2/TRBV6-3	TRBJ1-1	NA	TGTGCCAGCAGTTATGGACGGACAGGAAAAGAGAACACTGAAGCTTTCTTT	CASSYGRTGKENTEAFF
TRBD1	TRBV5-1	TRBJ1-4	NA	TGCGCCAGCAGCAGGGGACAGGGCGCAACTAATGAAAAACTGTTTTTT	CASSRGQGATNEKLFF
NA	TRBV29-1	TRBJ1-1	NA	TGCAGCGTTGGACACCTAAAGAACACTGAAGCTTTCTTT	CSVGHLKNTEAFF
TRBD2	TRBV7-9	TRBJ2-2	once	TGTGCCAGCAGCTTCGGAGGGAGGGCCGGGGAGCTGTTTTTT	CASSFGGRAGELFF
TRBD2	TRBV19	TRBJ2-1	NA	TGTGCCAGTAGTTTGACTAGCGGGACGTATGAGCAGTTCTTC	CASSLTSGTYEQFF
NA	TRBV5-1	TRBJ1-3	NA	TGCGCCAGCAGCTTGGAGGGGGACATCTTTGGAAACACCATATATTTT	CASSLEGDIFGNTIYF
TRBD1	TRBV7-3	TRBJ1-2	NA	TGTGCCAGCAGCAGTCAGCCCGGGACAGGGGGCGATTACTATGGCTACACCTTC	CASSSQPGTGGDYYGYTF
TRBD1	TRBV5-1	TRBJ1-1	NA	TGCGCCAGTACCGTGGGGACAGGGGTTCGGAACACTGAAGCTTTCTTT	CASTVGTGVRNTEAFF
TRBD1	TRBV27	TRBJ2-7	once	TGTGCCAGCAGCCCCTATTTAGGGACAGGGCCTCAAGAGCAGTACTTC	CASSPYLGTGPQEQYF
TRBD2	TRBV18	TRBJ2-1	NA	TGTGCCAGCTCACCCAGAGCGGGAGTCGAGCAGTTCTTC	CASSPRAGVEQFF
NA	TRBV19	TRBJ1-3	once	TGTGCCAGTAGTACCCCCATGGGAGGTGGAAACACCATATATTTT	CASSTPMGGGNTIYF
TRBD1	TRBV7-3	TRBJ2-7	NA	TGTGCCAACCGAAGAAGCGCAGGGGGTTTCTACGAGCAGTACTTC	CANRRSAGGFYEQYF
NA	TRBV9	TRBJ1-2	NA	TGTGCCAGCAGCGCTATAGTGGGAGCGGACTATGGCTACACCTTC	CASSAIVGADYGYTF
NA	TRBV27	TRBJ1-1	NA	TGTGCCAGCAGTTTCTCTTTAGGGGGGGCGAACACTGAAGCTTTCTTT	CASSFSLGGANTEAFF
TRBD1	TRBV6-5	TRBJ1-4	NA	TGTGCCAGCAGTTACACAGGGGCTTCTAGTGAAAAACTGTTTTTT	CASSYTGASSEKLFF
TRBD1	TRBV2	TRBJ1-6	NA	TGTGCCAGCAGTGCGGGACAGGCTATCTCACCCCTCCACTTT	CASSAGQAISPLHF
NA	TRBV5-6	TRBJ1-2	NA	TGTGCCAGCAGCTTGTTTGACAGGCCAAACTATGGCTACACCTTC	CASSLFDRPNYGYTF
TRBD1	TRBV5-1	TRBJ1-4	NA	TGCGCCAGCAGGGACGGGACAGGAAATGAAAAACTGTTTTTT	CASRDGTGNEKLFF
NA	TRBV30	TRBJ1-2	NA	TGTGCCTGGAGACAGGATGGCTACACCTTC	CAWRQDGYTF
TRBD1	TRBV5-1	TRBJ2-2	NA	TGCGCCAGCAGCTTGAGGACAGGAGACACCGGGGAGCTGTTTTTT	CASSLRTGDTGELFF
NA	TRBV6-4	TRBJ2-2	NA	TGTGCCAGCAGTGGAACAGGGACGGCCGGGGAGCTGTTTTTT	CASSGTGTAGELFF
TRBD1	TRBV10-3	TRBJ2-7	NA	TGTGCCATCAGTTGGGGACAGCCCTACGAGCAGTACTTC	CAISWGQPYEQYF
NA	TRBV6-5	TRBJ2-6	NA	TGTGCCAGCAGTTACGGCAGGGCTGGGGCCAACGTCCTGACTTTC	CASSYGRAGANVLTF
NA	TRBV5-1	TRBJ1-4	NA	TGCGCCAGCAGCCCCGGCTGGGGGGAAAATGAAAAACTGTTTTTT	CASSPGWGENEKLFF
TRBD1	TRBV19	TRBJ2-3	NA	TGTGCCAGTAGTATTGGACAGGGACTTGCGGATACGCAGTATTTT	CASSIGQGLADTQYF
NA	TRBV24-1	TRBJ2-7	NA	TGTGCCACCAGTAGGCAGGGGACCGCCGAGCAGTACTTC	CATSRQGTAEQYF
TRBD1	TRBV19	TRBJ2-1	NA	TGTGCCAGTAGTATCAGTGAAGGACAGGGCGGGCTAAATGAGCAGTTCTTC	CASSISEGQGGLNEQFF
NA	TRBV6-6	TRBJ1-4	NA	TGTGCCAGCAGTTACTTGCAGGGAACAACTAATGAAAAACTGTTTTTT	CASSYLQGTTNEKLFF
NA	TRBV6-4	TRBJ2-2	NA	TGTGCCAGCAGTGATGGCCAGGGGAACACCGGGGAGCTGTTTTTT	CASSDGQGNTGELFF
NA	TRBV7-3	TRBJ1-1	once	TGTGCCAGCAGCAAGACAATGAACACTGAAGCTTTCTTT	CASSKTMNTEAFF
NA	TRBV30	TRBJ1-4	NA	TGTGCCTGGGATAACCCTCGGACATCGCCGAAGAAAAAACTGTTTTTT	CAWDNPRTSPKKKLFF
NA	TRBV28	TRBJ2-7	NA	TGTGCCAGCAGCCAAGAGGATAACGAGCAGTACTTC	CASSQEDNEQYF
TRBD2	TRBV6-6	TRBJ2-5	NA	TGTGCCAGCAGAGGACTAGCTCAGGAGACCCAGTACTTC	CASRGLAQETQYF
TRBD2	TRBV28	TRBJ2-1	NA	TGTGCCAGCAGTTTAGCGGGGGGGGAGAAAGATGAGCAGTTCTTC	CASSLAGGEKDEQFF
TRBD1	TRBV10-3	TRBJ2-5	NA	TGTGCCATCAAACGGGACAGCCAAGAGACCCAGTACTTC	CAIKRDSQETQYF
TRBD1	TRBV7-9	TRBJ1-2	NA	TGTGCCAGCAGCCCCCGGACAGGGTATGGCTACACCTTC	CASSPRTGYGYTF
NA	TRBV27	TRBJ1-5	NA	TGTGCCAGCAGTTGGACCGACAGAACCCGCCGTTATAGCAATCAGCCCCAGCATTTT	CASSWTDRTRRYSNQPQHF
TRBD1	TRBV4-1	TRBJ1-6	NA	TGCGCCAGCAGCCAACTTCCGGGACAGGGGGTTCACTATAATTCACCCCTCCACTTT	CASSQLPGQGVHYNSPLHF
TRBD2	TRBV28	TRBJ2-1	NA	TGTGCCAGCACCGATAGCGGGAGGTTAGGTGAGCAGTTCTTC	CASTDSGRLGEQFF
TRBD1	TRBV28	TRBJ1-1	NA	TGTGCCAGCAGTTCCGGACAGGGCACTGAAGCTTTCTTT	CASSSGQGTEAFF
NA	TRBV6-4	TRBJ1-1	NA	TGTGCCAGCAGTGAGGGGGCTAACACTGAAGCTTTCTTT	CASSEGANTEAFF
NA	TRBV6-1	TRBJ1-6	NA	TGTGCCAGCAGTGAAGCACAGCTTAGCTCCTATAATTCACCCCTCCACTTT	CASSEAQLSSYNSPLHF
TRBD2	TRBV19	TRBJ2-2	NA	TGTGCCAGTAGTATAGATTTTTGGGTGGGGACTAGGAACACCGGGGAGCTGTTTTTT	CASSIDFWVGTRNTGELFF
NA	TRBV24-1	TRBJ2-7	NA	TGTGCCACCAGTGATAACAGGGTTGGCGAGCAGTACTTC	CATSDNRVGEQYF
NA	TRBV12-3/TRBV12-4	TRBJ2-1	NA	TGTGCCAGCAGTAACAGACCCGAGCAGTTCTTC	CASSNRPEQFF
NA	TRBV11-2	TRBJ2-1	NA	TGTGCCAGCAGCTGGGGGGGGCTTAGGAATGAGCAGTTCTTC	CASSWGGLRNEQFF